The sample holds a few counts of the clone carrying this T cell receptor beta chain. Its cognate antigen is unknown. The data derive from a study of T-cell reconstitution after alpha-beta-depleted transplantation in children. Preparation of the TCRbeta library used unique molecular identifiers. TCRdb reprocessed the PCR reads with MiXCR, giving one entry per CDR3 protein. The repertoire consists of fewer than 750,000 distinct CDR3 sequences, with about a quarter occurring once and the leading ten covering approximately 39%. Germline-derived CDR1 and CDR2 are SGDLS and YYNGEE. The CDR3 totals 14 residues. Between the trimmed V and J ends, which lost 0 bases and 8 bases, there was a span of 14 bases. Regarding the study as a whole: Diversity of TCRbeta at day 60 was high in some patients, arising from surviving recipient T cells and thymic progenitors. Newly made T cells mostly supplied T-cell counts and diversity one year after transplant. Reportedly, roughly two months post-transplant, alpha-beta T cells arose from several hundred expanded graft clones.

The clonotype was recovered from a boy younger than two with Wiskott-Aldrich syndrome, due to receive a stem cell transplant. The sample in question was PBMCs, obtained before TCRalphabeta/CD19-depleted stem cell transplant. The rearrangement links TRBV9 to TRBJ1-2; D is uncertain. CDR3 residues: CASSVGNNPSGYTF. In DNA form, the CDR3 reads TGTGCCAGCAGCGTAGGGAACAACCCATCCGGCTACACCTTC.